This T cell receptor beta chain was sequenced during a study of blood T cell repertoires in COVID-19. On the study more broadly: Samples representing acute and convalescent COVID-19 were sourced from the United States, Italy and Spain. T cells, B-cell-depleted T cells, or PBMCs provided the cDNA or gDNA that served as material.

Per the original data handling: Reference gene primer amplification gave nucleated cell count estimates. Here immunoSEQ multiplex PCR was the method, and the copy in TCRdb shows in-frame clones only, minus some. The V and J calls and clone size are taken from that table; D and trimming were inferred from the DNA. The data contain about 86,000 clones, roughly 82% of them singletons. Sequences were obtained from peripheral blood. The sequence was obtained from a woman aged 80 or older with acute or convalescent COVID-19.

CDR3 in DNA: TGTGCCAGCATACTCACAGCAAGGCTAAACACCATATATTTT. Residues: CASILTARLNTIYF. The rearrangement joins TRBV6-5 to TRBJ1-3; D gene ambiguous. The germline V gene has CDR1 MNHEY and CDR2 SVGAGI. V was trimmed by 7 bases and J by 6 bases, leaving 16 bases between them. This CDR3 is 14 amino acids long.